These T cell receptor beta chains were read from a single sample in a study of T cell repertoires in cytomegalovirus infection. TCRdb reanalysed the reads using MiXCR and keeps one entry per CDR3 protein. This sample has about 310,000 distinct CDR3 sequences, with 20% to 25% found just once. For these TCRs, the target antigens are not known. Sample: cultured PBMCs, taken from culture after CMV antigen stimulation. Receptor source: a human donor in good health (CMV status not recorded). Some clones in this sample may be carry-over from other donors' samples. CDR3s include the opening cysteine and the closing phenylalanine or tryptophan. Fields, in order: CDR3 protein, V gene, J gene.

CASSSPSGTSGYNEQFF	TRBV7-2	TRBJ2-1
CAISERGTGYNEQFF	TRBV10-3	TRBJ2-1
CASSRDRVNTEAFF	TRBV27	TRBJ1-1
CSVLPGYTF	TRBV29-1	TRBJ1-2
CASSLSGSGTGELFF	TRBV11-2	TRBJ2-2
CASSHEQALEVAITGELFF	TRBV7-9	TRBJ2-2
CASSSSSGRALLSYNEQSF	TRBV12-3/TRBV12-4	TRBJ2-1
CSVGSGPGGAGTQYF	TRBV29-1	TRBJ2-5
CASSLLGQNQPQHF	TRBV12-3/TRBV12-4	TRBJ1-5
CASSPSSAKNIQYF	TRBV11-2	TRBJ2-4
CASSLALAGAYNEQFF	TRBV7-2	TRBJ2-1
CASSALTGSGELFF	TRBV6-4	TRBJ2-2
CASSDLRGSYNEQFF	TRBV12-3/TRBV12-4	TRBJ2-1
CASSLRPGISGTEAFF	TRBV11-3	TRBJ1-1
CASSYSALRDKNTQYF	TRBV6-5	TRBJ2-3
CASSDSPAGGLNEQFF	TRBV6-4	TRBJ2-1
CASSPLSGGTDTQYF	TRBV11-2	TRBJ2-3
CSDRRLAGVTEQFF	TRBV20-1	TRBJ2-1
CASSPRGGGLFSYEQYF	TRBV7-8	TRBJ2-7